The 2 T cell receptor beta chains below all came from one sample that was sequenced in a study of blood T cell repertoires in COVID-19. Libraries were prepared by immunoSEQ multiplex PCR; TCRdb keeps only in-frame clonotypes and omits some of them. Of tens of thousands of clones in the sample, approximately 90% were seen once. Sequenced material: peripheral blood. These receptors came from a human donor in a cohort sampled during active COVID-19.

The chain is built from TRBV2 and TRBJ2-6, with no clear D. V shed 7 bases and J shed 0 bases, with 10 bases lying between them. In germline, CDR1 is SNHLY, CDR2 FYNNEI. The CDR3 extends over 15 amino acids. CDR3 DNA sequence: TGTGCCAGCACAGTCGAACCCTCTGGGGCCAACGTCCTGACTTTC. Translated, it gives CASTVEPSGANVLTF.

The V and J genes are TRBV6-5 and TRBJ1-4; TRBD1 matches 10 bases. Germline CDR1 is MNHEY and CDR2 is SVGAGI. Trimming cost V 6 bases and J 3 bases; bases outside gene matches: 1. CDR3 length: 14 residues. CDR3 coding DNA: TGTGCCAGCAGAGGGACAGGGGCTAATGAAAAACTGTTTTTT. This translates into CASRGTGANEKLFF.